This T cell receptor (beta chain) was recorded in a study of T cells after yellow fever vaccination. CDR1 is SGHDT and CDR2 is YYEEEE in the germline V gene. The CDR3 totals 14 residues. One entry per CDR3 protein results from TCRdb running MiXCR on the 5' RACE reads. Of hundreds of thousands of distinct CDR3 sequences listed, about 13% are singletons. For this clonotype: Its target is unknown. One junction end does not reproduce the germline sequence, and a read error may be involved.

Notes on the study in general: Most primary-vaccination clones recurred post-booster (around 95% CD4, over 70% CD8).

The chain couples TRBV5-6 to TRBJ2-3; no clear D. Source: PBMCs, taken on the day of the yellow fever booster vaccination. This sequence originates from a man between 25 and 39 years old who received the YFV17D yellow fever vaccine. The CDR3 sequence is CASSPVGGTNTQYF. The CDR3 bases are TGTGCCAGCAGCCCAGTGGGTGGCACAAATACGCAGTATTTT.